This TCR beta chain was recorded in a study of technical replicates of blood from a few donors. Method: immunoSEQ multiplex PCR; TCRdb's copy keeps in-frame clones and lacks some. This sample has approximately 70,000 clones, with around 90% found just once. The CDR3 is 16 amino acids. Germline assignment: CDR1 KGHSH and CDR2 LQKENI. V shed 3 bases and J 4 bases; nucleotides not matched to a gene: 10. Sequencing was performed on T cells isolated from PBMCs. The TCR comes from a human donor in good health. The chain joins TRBV18 to TRBJ1-1; the match to TRBD1 covers 8 bases. CDR3 in amino acids: CASSPLMDRAVTEAFF. In DNA, the CDR3 is TGTGCCAGCTCACCCCTCATGGACAGGGCGGTCACTGAAGCTTTCTTT.